This T cell receptor (beta chain) was obtained from a study of metastatic and nonmetastatic thyroid tumors. None of the patients had undergone any treatment ahead of thyroid surgery. From the PCR reads, TCRdb re-called clones with MiXCR. Among tens of thousands of clones, around 12% were seen once, and the ten largest hold roughly 10%. The CDR3 length is 13 residues. The germline V gene encodes CDR1 SGHRS and CDR2 YFSETQ. Trimming took 2 bases from V and 8 from J, leaving 13 bases between them. The material sequenced was tumor tissue. The receptor's source is a female donor with papillary thyroid cancer or a benign thyroid nodule (not recorded which). Some clones in this sample may be carry-over from other donors' samples. The chain carries TRBV5-1 and TRBJ1-2; no firm D call. CDR3 DNA: TGCGCCAGCAGCTTAGGAGTTTTGTGGGGCTACACCTTC. Protein: CASSLGVLWGYTF.